The 27 T cell receptor beta chains below were found in one sample sequenced in a study of cytomegalovirus exposure and HLA in healthy donors. Generated by immunoSEQ multiplex PCR, the TCRdb table keeps only in-frame clones and is missing some. The table shows about 160,000 clones, with approximately 80% occurring only once. Sequences were obtained from PBMCs. The receptors were sampled from a man under 40 in good health and CMV-seropositive.

Regarding this clone: This specimen includes other DNA sequences encoding the same CDR3. The chain uses TRBV7-9 and TRBJ2-5; 9 bases line up with TRBD2. Germline CDR1 SEHNR, CDR2 FQNEAQ (reference sequence). This CDR3 has 16 amino acids. Trimming removed 1 base from V and 1 base from J; junction bases left unmatched: 4. The CDR3, as DNA: TGTGCCAGCAGCTTAGGGCCTAGCGGGGTCCAAGAGACCCAGTACTTC. This gives the protein CASSLGPSGVQETQYF. The full variable domain, in which reference TRBV7-9 and TRBJ2-5 provide the parts outside the CDR3, is DTGVSQNPRHKITKRGQNVTFRCDPISEHNRLYWYRQTLGQGPEFLTYFQNEAQLEKSRLLSDRFSAERPKGSFSTLEIQRTEQGDSAMYLCASSLGPSGVQETQYFGPGTRLLVL.

The V and J genes are TRBV4-2 and TRBJ2-2; 14 positions match TRBD2. Germline assignment: CDR1 LGHNA and CDR2 YNFKEQ. The junction had 13 bases not matched to a gene; V was cut back by 1 base and J by 3 bases. The CDR3 loop spans 21 amino acids. Written as DNA, the CDR3 is TGTGCCAGCAGCCAAGTTCCCCCCGGGACTAGCGGGGGTCGGGACACCGGGGAGCTGTTTTTT. It translates to CASSQVPPGTSGGRDTGELFF.

The chain links TRBV7-6 to TRBJ2-1; possibly TRBD2 for D (6 bases). Germline CDR1 and CDR2: SGHVS and FNYEAQ. The CDR3 has 15 amino acids. Between the trimmed V and J ends, which lost 2 bases and 7 bases, there was a span of 15 bases. The CDR3 bases are TGTGCCAGCAGCTTATGGCAGGGAGGTCTGAATGAGCAGTTCTTC. This sequence encodes CASSLWQGGLNEQFF.

V and J are TRBV5-6 and TRBJ1-2, with 9 bases lining up with TRBD1. The CDR3 length is 14 residues. Germline-derived CDR1 and CDR2 are SGHDT and YYEEEE. Trimming removed 4 bases from V and 4 bases from J; junction bases left unmatched: 5. The CDR3 is CASSPGQGSYGYTF. The DNA for the CDR3 is TGTGCCAGCAGCCCGGGACAGGGTTCCTATGGCTACACCTTC. Full variable domain (outside the CDR3, taken from reference TRBV5-6 and TRBJ1-2): DAGVTQSPTHLIKTRGQQVTLRCSPKSGHDTVSWYQQALGQGPQFIFQYYEEEERQRGNFPDRFSGHQFPNYSSELNVNALLLGDSALYLCASSPGQGSYGYTFGSGTRLTVV.

This chain uses TRBV5-1 with TRBJ1-4; TRBD1 is a possible D gene (5 bases). The V and J ends lost 4 bases and 4 bases respectively, with 17 bases between them. Germline lookup yields CDR1 SGHRS and CDR2 YFSETQ. The CDR3 spans 16 residues. The CDR3 loop reads CASSNTKTAGNEKLFF. The DNA for the CDR3 is TGCGCCAGCAGCAATACAAAGACAGCCGGTAATGAAAAACTGTTTTTT.

The chain joins TRBV12-5 to TRBJ2-7; 7 bases fit TRBD1. The CDR3 extends over 16 amino acids. J gave up 2 bases and V 3 bases, and 10 bases lay outside the gene matches. Germline CDR1 reads LGHNT; CDR2 reads FRNRAP. The DNA of the CDR3 is TGTGCTAGTGGTTTTCATGTCCAGGGACAGCCCTACGAGCAGTACTTC. Amino acid sequence: CASGFHVQGQPYEQYF.

The rearrangement uses TRBV18 and TRBJ2-7; 15 nucleotides agree with TRBD2. The CDR3 is 16 amino acids. Per the germline V gene, CDR1 is KGHSH and CDR2 is LQKENI. J was trimmed by 3 bases and V by 6 bases; bases with no gene match: 6. This CDR3 reads CASSLGTSGGRYEQYF. CDR3 nucleotides: TGTGCCAGCTCCCTCGGGACTAGCGGGGGGCGCTACGAGCAGTACTTC.

The chain links TRBV19 to TRBJ1-5; no firm D call. The CDR3 sequence is 12 residues long. CDR1 is LNHDA, CDR2 SQIVND, per germline (reference sequence). The V end lost 3 bases, the J end lost 4 bases, and 4 bases lay between the germline ends. This chain's CDR3 is CASSILNQPQHF. In nucleotides, the CDR3 is TGTGCCAGTAGTATCTTGAATCAGCCCCAGCATTTT.

This clone was seen only once. The rearrangement joins TRBV6-6 to TRBJ1-2; TRBD1 agrees at 7 bases. Germline V gene lookup returns CDR1 MNHNY and CDR2 SVGAGI (reference sequence). Trimming took 4 bases from V and 3 from J; bases not matched to a gene: 11. This CDR3 comprises 16 residues. DNA of the CDR3: TGTGCCAGCAGTTCCCAGCCGGGACAGACATACTATGGCTACACCTTC. Translating it yields CASSSQPGQTYYGYTF.

The chain links TRBV27 to TRBJ1-1; 7 bases match TRBD1. This CDR3 spans 14 amino acids. V lost 5 bases and J lost 1; bases outside the gene matches: 4. Per the germline V gene, CDR1 is MNHEY and CDR2 is SMNVEV (reference sequence). This chain's CDR3 is CASSPGTANTEAFF. The CDR3 DNA reads as TGTGCCAGCAGTCCTGGGACAGCGAACACTGAAGCTTTCTTT.

CDR3 amino acids: CASSSSTSGGAYEQYF. In DNA, the CDR3 is TGTGCCAGCAGCTCCAGCACTAGCGGGGGGGCCTACGAGCAGTACTTC. V usage is TRBV7-2 and J usage is TRBJ2-7, with 13 bases matching TRBD2. The CDR3 totals 16 residues. Germline CDR1 SGHTA, CDR2 FQGNSA. Trimming at V came to 4 bases and at J to 2 bases, leaving 5 bases not matched to a gene.

The chain joins TRBV5-8 to TRBJ2-7; D is perhaps TRBD1 (5 bases). CDR1 is SGHTS and CDR2 is YDEGEE in the germline V gene. The CDR3 consists of 16 residues. Trimming took 3 bases from V and 0 from J, leaving 16 bases between them. CDR3 bases: TGTGCCAGCAGCTCACAGGTCCTCCTGCCCTCCTACGAGCAGTACTTC. This encodes CASSSQVLLPSYEQYF.

The CDR3 DNA sequence: TGTGCCAGCAGCTTCTATGGGACTACAACTAATGAAAAACTGTTTTTT. Encoded protein: CASSFYGTTTNEKLFF. The rearrangement joins TRBV5-6 to TRBJ1-4; D might be TRBD1 (5 bases). The CDR3 runs 16 residues. Between the trimmed V and J ends, which lost 2 bases and 0 bases, there was a span of 11 bases. Germline CDR1 is SGHDT and CDR2 is YYEEEE.

The J gene is TRBJ2-5, the V gene TRBV29-1; 8 bases fit TRBD1. CDR3 length: 16 amino acids. Trimming removed 7 bases from V and 5 bases from J; junction bases left unmatched: 18. The germline V gene encodes CDR1 SQVTM and CDR2 ANQGSEA. CDR3 region: CSAAPTGAIPGETQYF. In DNA, the CDR3 is TGCAGCGCTGCCCCGACAGGGGCCATCCCGGGGGAGACCCAGTACTTC.

This chain connects TRBV27 to TRBJ1-5; D is unclear. The V end was cut by 6 bases, the J end by 2 bases, with 5 bases between. The CDR3 sequence is 12 residues long. In germline, CDR1 is MNHEY, CDR2 SMNVEV (reference sequence). CDR3 residues: CASSAGNQPQHF. CDR3 coding DNA: TGTGCCAGCAGCGCAGGCAATCAGCCCCAGCATTTT.

This chain joins TRBV19 and TRBJ1-6; no firm D call. In germline, CDR1 is LNHDA, CDR2 SQIVND (reference sequence). This CDR3 comprises 14 residues. Deletions cut 7 bases from V and 5 bases from J, with 12 bases between. CDR3 in DNA: TGTGCCAGTATGAGCTCCTATCATAATTCACCCCTCCACTTT. Protein product: CASMSSYHNSPLHF.

The chain carries TRBV5-1 and TRBJ2-5, with 13 bases fitting TRBD2. This CDR3 has 16 residues. Germline loops: CDR1 SGHRS, CDR2 YFSETQ. Trimming took 4 bases from V and 1 from J; bases not matched to a gene: 4. The CDR3 spells CASSRTSGGVQETQYF. Written as DNA, the CDR3 is TGCGCCAGCAGCAGAACTAGCGGGGGGGTCCAAGAGACCCAGTACTTC.

This rearrangement joins TRBV7-2 to TRBJ1-6; D ambiguous. V lost 5 bases to trimming and J lost 1 base, with 9 bases between them. Germline values: CDR1 SGHTA, CDR2 FQGNSA. This CDR3 is built from 15 residues. CDR3 protein: CASSPGGSYNSPLHF. The CDR3 DNA reads as TGTGCCAGCAGCCCAGGCGGGTCCTATAATTCACCCCTCCACTTT.

This clone was counted between two and nine times. The CDR3 coding sequence is TGTGCCAGAAGTCACATCCGAAATCGACAGGGGACGGATCGGGCCCTTTCATATGGCTACACCTTC. This sequence encodes CARSHIRNRQGTDRALSYGYTF. The V and J genes are TRBV5-3 and TRBJ1-2; 8 bases match TRBD1. TRBV5-3 is an open reading frame whose function is uncertain. This CDR3 spans 22 amino acids. V lost 5 bases, J lost 5 bases, and 32 bases stayed unmatched.

The J gene is TRBJ2-5, the V gene TRBV5-6, with 8 bases that match TRBD1. CDR3 length: 14 amino acids. Germline loops: CDR1 SGHDT, CDR2 YYEEEE. Germline trimming cut 0 bases from V and 5 bases from J; bases unmatched to any gene: 3. The CDR3 nucleotides read TGTGCCAGCAGCTTGGGGACAGGGAGGGAGACCCAGTACTTC. It yields the protein CASSLGTGRETQYF.

The V call is TRBV4-3, the J call TRBJ1-2, with D possibly matching TRBD1 (5 bases). Trimming pared 0 bases from V and 1 base from J, leaving 21 bases between. From germline, CDR1 is LGHNA and CDR2 YSLEER. The CDR3 covers 19 residues. The CDR3 nucleotides are TGCGCCAGCAGCCAAGATCCTCCAACTAGAGGGAGGGGTAACTATGGCTACACCTTC. Translation: CASSQDPPTRGRGNYGYTF.

This chain uses TRBV2 with TRBJ2-1; TRBD2 aligns across 13 bases. Germline V lookup: CDR1 SNHLY, CDR2 FYNNEI. The junction had 4 bases not matched to a gene; V was cut back by 6 bases and J by 5 bases. The CDR3 contains 15 residues. CDR3 sequence (DNA): TGTGCCAGCAGCCGACTAGCGGGGGGCCACAATGAGCAGTTCTTC. Translating it yields CASSRLAGGHNEQFF. The variable domain in full, completed from reference TRBV2 and TRBJ2-1, reads EPEVTQTPSHQVTQMGQEVILRCVPISNHLYFYWYRQILGQKVEFLVSFYNNEISEKSEIFDDQFSVERPDGSNFTLKIRSTKLEDSAMYFCASSRLAGGHNEQFFGPGTRLTVL.

The chain joins TRBV2 to TRBJ1-1; 8 nucleotides match TRBD1. With 3 bases clipped from V and 5 bases from J, the junction kept 5 bases outside the gene matches. The CDR3 has 14 amino acids. Per germline, CDR1 SNHLY and CDR2 FYNNEI. For the CDR3, the DNA is TGTGCCAGCAGTGACAGGGGGCAAAGTACTGAAGCTTTCTTT. Protein: CASSDRGQSTEAFF.

J is TRBJ1-2 and V is TRBV4-3, with D maybe TRBD1 (5 bases). The CDR3 loop spans 15 amino acids. Between the trimmed V and J ends, which lost 4 bases and 7 bases, there was a span of 19 bases. Germline lookup yields CDR1 LGHNA and CDR2 YSLEER. This CDR3 reads CASSPSGSKLLGYTF. CDR3 coding DNA: TGCGCCAGCAGCCCTTCAGGGTCTAAGTTACTTGGCTACACCTTC.

This clone was counted between two and nine times. The V gene is TRBV7-8, the J gene TRBJ1-2; possibly TRBD1 for D (5 bases). Germline CDR1 SGHVS, CDR2 FQNEAQ. The CDR3 sequence is 13 residues long. V was trimmed by 5 bases and J by 8 bases, leaving 15 bases between them. The CDR3 loop is CASSVTGAGGYTF. In DNA, the CDR3 is TGTGCCAGCAGCGTTACAGGAGCGGGAGGCTACACCTTC. The whole variable domain, remainder taken from reference TRBV7-8 and TRBJ1-2, is GAGVSQSPRYKVAKRGQDVALRCDPISGHVSLFWYQQALGQGPEFLTYFQNEAQLDKSGLPSDRFFAERPEGSVSTLKIQRTQQEDSAVYLCASSVTGAGGYTFGSGTRLTVV.

The chain combines TRBV9 with TRBJ2-1; D perhaps matches TRBD1 (7 bases). CDR3 size: 13 residues. Trimming took 7 bases from V and 6 from J, leaving 14 bases between them. CDR1 and CDR2 from the germline V gene are SGDLS and YYNGEE. The CDR3 DNA reads TGTGCCAGCGGACAGGCGGAGGGCAATGAGCAGTTCTTC. Translation: CASGQAEGNEQFF.

This chain uses TRBV7-9 with TRBJ1-6, with a possible D match to TRBD1 (5 bases). Trimming took 5 bases from V and 7 from J, leaving 15 bases between them. Germline CDR1 SEHNR, CDR2 FQNEAQ (reference sequence). The CDR3 runs 15 residues. CDR3 DNA sequence: TGTGCCAGCAGCCGCCGGGAGGGGACGAATTCACCCCTCCACTTT. Its protein product is CASSRREGTNSPLHF.